These 32 T cell receptor beta chains were all obtained from the same sample, sequenced in a study of T cells of healthy individuals (dated by TCRdb to the late 2010s). The library was made by 5' RACE. Sequenced on an Illumina MiSeq. TCRdb handled the public reads itself, with Q25 trimming in fastp and clone calling in MiXCR, and kept productive beta chains. A single entry per CDR3 protein holds the most common genes and DNA from its merged rows. This sample holds 53,000 or so distinct CDR3 sequences; over 12% were observed only once. The ten largest clones represent around 16% of the sample. The receptors come from a human donor in good health.

The chain employs TRBV9 and TRBJ1-6; 8 bases fit TRBD1. The V segment lost 4 bases and the J segment 6 bases; nucleotides outside the gene matches: 12. Germline values: CDR1 SGDLS, CDR2 YYNGEE. The CDR3 is 17 amino acids. The CDR3 loop is CASSTQTGDPSNSPLHF. The CDR3 DNA sequence: TGTGCCAGCAGCACCCAGACAGGGGATCCCTCTAATTCACCCCTCCACTTT. Full variable domain (remainder filled in from reference TRBV9 and TRBJ1-6): DSGVTQTPKHLITATGQRVTLRCSPRSGDLSVYWYQQSLDQGLQFLIQYYNGEERAKGNILERFSAQQFPDLHSELNLSSLELGDSALYFCASSTQTGDPSNSPLHFGNGTRLTVT.

This clonotype is deemed medium-sized. This chain uses TRBV2 with TRBJ1-3, with no clear D. Germline lookup yields CDR1 SNHLY and CDR2 FYNNEI. V lost 11 bases to trimming and J lost 2 bases, with 16 bases between them. The CDR3 is 14 amino acids. The CDR3 region is CAWGKGVPGNTIYF. In DNA, the CDR3 is TGTGCCTGGGGAAAGGGAGTCCCTGGAAACACCATATATTTT.

Note on this clonotype: It may be a read error: a sequence one base away is much more abundant. The rearrangement links TRBV20-1 to TRBJ2-5, with 11 positions matching TRBD2. Germline values: CDR1 DFQATT, CDR2 SNEGSKA (reference sequence). CDR3 length: 14 residues. The CDR3 is CSAVLAGGRETQNF. The CDR3 DNA follows: TGCAGTGCCGTGTTAGCGGGAGGGCGGGAGACCCAGAACTTC.

This clonotype has just a few counts. This chain links TRBV24-1 with TRBJ1-1; D gene ambiguous. The CDR3 covers 13 residues. Germline CDR1 KGHDR, CDR2 SFDVKD. Trimming shortened V by 6 bases and J by 0 bases, and 7 bases separated the two germline ends. The CDR3 DNA sequence: TGTGCCACCAGTCGGTCGGTGAACACTGAAGCTTTCTTT. This codes for CATSRSVNTEAFF.

The table lists this clonotype with many counts. The rearrangement joins TRBV7-9 to TRBJ2-1; 16 nucleotides match TRBD2. The CDR3 has 21 residues. In germline, CDR1 is SEHNR, CDR2 FQNEAQ (reference sequence). V was clipped by 3 bases and J by 4 bases; unmatched bases: 15. The CDR3 DNA follows: TGTGCCAGCAGCTTGGGCCTTTTGGGACTAGCGGGAGGGCCCAGGTACAATGAGCAGTTCTTC. It encodes CASSLGLLGLAGGPRYNEQFF.

The genes are TRBV7-2 and TRBJ2-5, with TRBD2 as a possible D gene (7 bases). Germline CDR1 SGHTA, CDR2 FQGNSA. Trimming removed 2 bases at V and 5 bases at J, with 15 bases between. The CDR3 has 15 residues. In nucleotides, the CDR3 is TGTGCCAGCAGCTTAATGTCGGGGGGCGGGGAGACCCAGTACTTC. This encodes CASSLMSGGGETQYF. Complete variable domain (other parts from reference TRBV7-2 and TRBJ2-5): GAGVSQSPSNKVTEKGKDVELRCDPISGHTALYWYRQSLGQGLEFLIYFQGNSAPDKSGLPSDRFSAERTGGSVSTLTIQRTQQEDSAVYLCASSLMSGGGETQYFGPGTRLLVL.

This clonotype was seen a handful of times. The chain couples TRBV3-1 to TRBJ2-7; no reliable D call. The CDR3 totals 12 residues. The V end was cut by 7 bases, the J end by 1 base, with 8 bases between. From germline, CDR1 is LGHDT and CDR2 YNNKEL (reference sequence). In DNA, the CDR3 is TGTGCCAGCACAGGAGTTTCCTACGAGCAGTACTTC. Protein: CASTGVSYEQYF.

A word on this clonotype: The CDR3 ends on some other residue instead of the conserved phenylalanine or tryptophan, so this is likely a read error. V usage is TRBV7-2 and J usage is TRBJ2-1, with 10 bases aligning to TRBD2. The germline CDR1 and CDR2 sequences are SGHTA and FQGNSA. V gave up 5 bases and J gave up 0 bases; unmatched junction bases: 10. The CDR3 runs 18 residues. DNA of the CDR3: TGTGCCAGCAGCCGCCGGAGCGGGGGGGCCTTCTCCTACAATGAGCAGTTCTCC. The encoded protein is CASSRRSGGAFSYNEQFS.

There are a few counts of this clonotype. This chain joins TRBV6-4 and TRBJ2-2; D perhaps matches TRBD1 (6 bases). Germline values: CDR1 MRHNA, CDR2 SNTAGT. The CDR3 sequence is 15 residues long. Between the trimmed V and J ends, which lost 7 bases and 2 bases, there was a span of 14 bases. CDR3 sequence: CASKQDSLNTGELFF. The CDR3 DNA sequence: TGTGCCAGCAAACAGGACAGCTTAAACACCGGGGAGCTGTTTTTT.

This clonotype was counted a few times. The junction and the germline gene differ at one end; a read error may be behind it. The rearrangement links TRBV29-1 to TRBJ2-7, with TRBD1 identical over 11 bases. This CDR3 has 15 residues. Germline-derived CDR1 and CDR2 are SQVTM and ANQGSEA. CDR3 residues: CSVEGRDRGLSEQYF. CDR3 DNA: TGCAGCGTGGAAGGCCGGGACAGGGGGTTAAGCGAGCAGTACTTC.

This clonotype came up a few times. CDR3 sequence (DNA): TGCGCCAGCAGCCAAGATTACAGAAGCACAGATACGCAGTATTTT. Residues: CASSQDYRSTDTQYF. J is TRBJ2-3 and V is TRBV4-1, with D uncertain. Germline assignment: CDR1 MGHRA and CDR2 YSYEKL. The length of the CDR3 is 15 residues. Between the trimmed V and J ends, which lost 0 bases and 0 bases, there was a span of 7 bases.

The V call is TRBV28, the J call TRBJ2-2, with D perhaps matching TRBD1 or TRBD2 (6 bases each). With 7 bases removed from V and 5 bases from J, the gap between germline ends came to 20 bases. Per the germline V gene, CDR1 is MDHEN and CDR2 is SYDVKM. The CDR3 covers 16 residues. CDR3 in DNA: TGTGCCAGCAAGTTAGGGGGGCAGGGGCCGACCGGGGAGCTGTTTTTT. It yields the protein CASKLGGQGPTGELFF.

This clonotype has a count of ten or more. The V gene is TRBV10-3, the J gene TRBJ2-1, with D perhaps TRBD2 (5 bases). The V end lost 0 bases, the J end lost 0 bases, and 12 bases lay between the germline ends. The CDR3 contains 17 residues. Per the germline V gene, CDR1 is ENHRY and CDR2 is SYGVKD. The chain's CDR3 is CAISESGELSSYNEQFF. The CDR3 region has the DNA TGTGCCATCAGTGAGTCGGGAGAATTGAGCTCCTACAATGAGCAGTTCTTC.

The table lists this clonotype with a few counts. The rearrangement uses TRBV24-1 and TRBJ1-5; a possible D gene is TRBD1 (5 bases). CDR1 is KGHDR, CDR2 SFDVKD, per germline. Trimming left V 5 bases short and J 1 base short, with 11 bases between. The CDR3 length is 15 residues. CDR3 sequence reads: CATSGGGVSNQPQHF. CDR3 nucleotide sequence: TGTGCCACCAGTGGGGGAGGGGTAAGCAATCAGCCCCAGCATTTT.

The chain has TRBV19 and TRBJ2-2; weak D call: TRBD2 (7 bases). The CDR3 is 14 amino acids. V was clipped by 3 bases and J by 7 bases, with 12 bases between them. From germline, CDR1 is LNHDA and CDR2 SQIVND (reference sequence). DNA for the CDR3: TGTGCCAGTAGTATCGGGGGGCAACGCGGGGAGCTGTTTTTT. This translates into CASSIGGQRGELFF.

This clonotype was observed at least ten times. The CDR3 here is CASSLGLQYEQYF. CDR3 nucleotide sequence: TGCGCCAGCAGCTTGGGTCTCCAGTACGAGCAGTACTTC. The chain combines TRBV5-1 with TRBJ2-7; no definite D call. Per the germline V gene, CDR1 is SGHRS and CDR2 is YFSETQ. The CDR3 is made up of 13 amino acids. The V gene lost 0 bases and the J gene lost 4 bases, with 8 bases spanning the gap. The whole variable domain, filled in from reference TRBV5-1 and TRBJ2-7, reads KAGVTQTPRYLIKTRGQQVTLSCSPISGHRSVSWYQQTPGQGLQFLFEYFSETQRNKGNFPGRFSGRQFSNSRSEMNVSTLELGDSALYLCASSLGLQYEQYFGPGTRLTVT.

This clonotype has a count of ten or more. The gene calls are TRBV20-1 and TRBJ1-1; perhaps TRBD1 as D (5 bases). The length of the CDR3 is 14 residues. V was trimmed by 1 base and J by 1 base, leaving 10 bases between them. Germline CDR1 DFQATT, CDR2 SNEGSKA (reference sequence). This CDR3 is CSARGGGTNTEAFF. CDR3 DNA: TGCAGTGCTAGAGGGGGGGGTACGAACACTGAAGCTTTCTTT.

This clonotype was recorded at least ten times. This chain uses TRBV4-3 with TRBJ2-3; D is unclear. Germline CDR1 and CDR2: LGHNA and YSLEER. The length of the CDR3 is 15 residues. V was pared by 4 bases and J by 3 bases, with 14 bases between. The CDR3 nucleotides read TGCGCCAGCAGCCCCCGGTTTACCCCAACAGATACGCAGTATTTT. Its protein is CASSPRFTPTDTQYF.

This clonotype was seen at least ten times. The V gene is TRBV29-1, the J gene TRBJ2-7, with TRBD2 as a possible D gene (5 bases). V was trimmed by 7 bases and J by 2 bases, leaving 9 bases between them. The CDR3 totals 11 residues. CDR1 and CDR2 (germline): SQVTM, ANQGSEA. The CDR3 coding sequence is TGCAGCGCCGGGCGGGCCTACGAGCAGTACTTC. It encodes CSAGRAYEQYF.

This clonotype was observed many times. This sequence joins TRBV29-1 and TRBJ1-1; weak D call: TRBD1 (5 bases). This CDR3 contains 14 residues. Germline CDR1 reads SQVTM; CDR2 reads ANQGSEA. With 5 bases removed from V and 0 bases from J, the gap between germline ends came to 13 bases. CDR3: CSVYRGFLNTEAFF. CDR3 nucleotides: TGCAGCGTTTACCGGGGCTTCTTGAACACTGAAGCTTTCTTT. The full variable domain, with the rest looked up from reference TRBV29-1 and TRBJ1-1, is SAVISQKPSRDICQRGTSLTIQCQVDSQVTMMFWYRQQPGQSLTLIATANQGSEATYESGFVIDKFPISRPNLTFSTLTVSNMSPEDSSIYLCSVYRGFLNTEAFFGQGTRLTVV.

In its sample, this clonotype was seen many times. The CDR3 is CASSLVYLRDTNTEAFF. CDR3 in DNA: TGTGCCAGCAGTTTAGTATACCTCCGGGACACGAACACTGAAGCTTTCTTT. The chain uses TRBV12-3 or TRBV12-4 and TRBJ1-1; D possibly corresponds to TRBD1 (6 bases). V was trimmed by 1 base and J by 1 base, leaving 16 bases between them. The CDR3 has 17 amino acids.

In its sample, this clonotype was seen a few times. The J gene is TRBJ2-1, the V gene TRBV7-6, with 10 bases matching TRBD2. With 3 bases clipped from V and 5 bases from J, the junction kept 10 bases outside the gene matches. The CDR3 sequence is 17 residues long. The V gene's germline CDR1 is SGHVS and CDR2 FNYEAQ. CDR3 nucleotide sequence: TGTGCCAGCAGCTTTCTAGCGGGAGTCAGCGTCGACAATGAGCAGTTCTTC. Its translation: CASSFLAGVSVDNEQFF.

This clonotype was observed a few times. This chain uses TRBV7-6 with TRBJ1-4; 11 bases agree with TRBD1. The V segment lost 4 bases and the J segment 7 bases; nucleotides outside the gene matches: 5. CDR3 size: 15 residues. CDR1 and CDR2 (germline): SGHVS, FNYEAQ. The CDR3 bases are TGTGCCAGCAGCTCCACGGGACAGGGGGGTGAAAAACTGTTTTTT. Translating it yields CASSSTGQGGEKLFF.

This clonotype was detected ten times or more. V and J are TRBV20-1 and TRBJ2-2; D unresolved. This CDR3 spans 13 amino acids. V lost 3 bases, J lost 6 bases, and 11 bases lay in between. Germline CDR1 reads DFQATT; CDR2 reads SNEGSKA (reference sequence). The CDR3 region has the DNA TGCAGTGCTAGTATCGGGTTCGCCGGGGAGCTGTTTTTT. It translates to CSASIGFAGELFF.

This clonotype has a count of ten or more. This rearrangement joins TRBV12-3 or TRBV12-4 to TRBJ2-5; D might be TRBD2 (6 bases). The CDR3 loop spans 12 amino acids. Trimming shortened V by 6 bases and J by 7 bases, and 12 bases separated the two germline ends. The CDR3 region is CASRGTVGTQYF. As DNA, the CDR3 is TGTGCCAGCAGGGGGACTGTGGGGACCCAGTACTTC.

V usage is TRBV28 and J usage is TRBJ2-3, with 8 bases aligning to TRBD1. The germline gives CDR1 MDHEN, CDR2 SYDVKM. The CDR3 is 15 amino acids. V shed 6 bases, J shed 0 bases, and the junction held 5 bases outside the gene matches. CDR3 sequence (DNA): TGTGCCAGCAGATGGACAGGGTCTAGCACAGATACGCAGTATTTT. Encoded protein: CASRWTGSSTDTQYF.

This clonotype was recorded many times. The CDR3 DNA follows: TGTGCCAGCTCACCACAACTAGCGGGAGCGATCCATAGCACAGATACGCAGTATTTT. It specifies CASSPQLAGAIHSTDTQYF. V usage is TRBV18 and J usage is TRBJ2-3; TRBD2 matches 11 bases. Germline CDR1 reads KGHSH; CDR2 reads LQKENI. The CDR3 covers 19 residues. Germline trimming cut 1 base from V and 0 bases from J; bases unmatched to any gene: 9.

This clonotype has more than one count but fewer than ten. This rearrangement joins TRBV6-5 to TRBJ2-5; D not resolved. The CDR3 totals 12 residues. V was clipped by 2 bases and J by 7 bases, with 8 bases between them. CDR1 MNHEY and CDR2 SVGAGI come from the germline V gene. The CDR3 loop is CASSYGFGTQYF. The CDR3 region has the DNA TGTGCCAGCAGTTACGGCTTCGGGACCCAGTACTTC.

This clonotype was picked up a small number of times. J is TRBJ1-1 and V is TRBV12-3 or TRBV12-4; 7 positions match TRBD1. The CDR3 runs to 15 residues. J was trimmed by 1 base and V by 6 bases; bases with no gene match: 8. DNA for the CDR3: TGTGCCAGCAGCCCTCAGGGGGGACAGAACACTGAAGCTTTCTTT. This codes for CASSPQGGQNTEAFF.

The chain joins TRBV16 to TRBJ2-1, with D perhaps TRBD1 (6 bases). Per the germline V gene, CDR1 is KGHSY and CDR2 is FQNENV. The length of the CDR3 is 15 residues. Trimming took off 5 bases at V and 4 bases at J, with 15 bases between the two ends. This CDR3 is CASSKNREGYNEQFF. The CDR3, as DNA: TGTGCCAGCAGCAAAAACAGGGAAGGGTACAATGAGCAGTTCTTC.

Only a few counts were recorded for this clonotype. This sequence joins TRBV6-2 or TRBV6-3 and TRBJ2-1; TRBD2 aligns across 7 bases. The CDR3 is made up of 12 amino acids. The J segment lost 6 bases and the V segment lost 7 bases, leaving 3 bases of the junction unmatched. Germline V gene lookup returns CDR1 MNHEY and CDR2 SVGEGT. CDR3: CASTGGFNEQFF. DNA of the CDR3: TGTGCCAGCACCGGGGGGTTCAATGAGCAGTTCTTC.

The J gene is TRBJ2-5, the V gene TRBV30, with 11 bases identical to TRBD2. Trimming removed 2 bases from V and 1 base from J; junction bases left unmatched: 3. This CDR3 has 15 amino acids. CDR1 is GTSNPN, CDR2 SVGIG, per germline (reference sequence). For the CDR3, the DNA is TGTGCCTGGAGTCCGACTAGCGGGATCCAAGAGACCCAGTACTTC. This encodes CAWSPTSGIQETQYF.